The entry below describes one T cell receptor beta chain. The antigen is undetermined. This CDR3 is built from 16 residues. Per the germline V gene, CDR1 is GTSNPN and CDR2 is SVGIG (reference sequence). Trimming pared 0 bases from V and 2 bases from J, leaving 15 bases between. The record originates from a study of CD8+ T cells in alopecia areata. At the level of the study: For the treated group, dosing was oral tofacitinib at 5 to 10 mg twice daily. Treatment with tofacitinib (6 to 18 months) was followed by 6 months off drug.

Findings and caveats of the study: Compared with mice, patients displayed less clear TCR sharing, possibly for HLA-related reasons.

Using a FACSAria, the CD4+ and CD8+ T cells were sorted from the PBMCs. cDNA serving as the sequencing template came from extracted, reverse transcribed RNA. Generated by immunoSEQ multiplex PCR, the TCRdb table keeps only in-frame clones and is missing some. The sample records about 180,000 clones, around 63% being singletons. The receptor's source is a human donor with alopecia areata. Sequences were derived from CD4+ T cells sorted from blood, sampled at week 0. The chain combines TRBV30 with TRBJ2-3; perhaps TRBD2 as D (5 bases). The DNA for the CDR3 is TGTGCCTGGAGTGTATTGTCGGGGTCCTCCACAGATACGCAGTATTTT. The encoded protein is CAWSVLSGSSTDTQYF.